The 3 T cell receptor beta chains reported below all come from one sample, sequenced in a study of blood T cell repertoires in COVID-19. Measured with immunoSEQ multiplex PCR; TCRdb has only the in-frame clones, and not every one. The sample holds around 130,000 clones; around 80% are singletons and the top ten take about 2.2%. Sample: PBMCs or T cells enriched from blood (not recorded which). These receptors all come from a man aged 40-49 years with acute COVID-19.

Only a few counts were recorded for this clone. This sequence joins TRBV6-2 or TRBV6-3 and TRBJ1-5, with 10 bases matching TRBD1. CDR1 is MNHEY and CDR2 is SVGEGT in the germline V gene. The CDR3 contains 18 residues. After removal of 4 bases from V and 7 bases from J, the junction contained 16 bases not matched to a gene. This CDR3 is CASSSPGTGDALRQPQHF. The CDR3 DNA sequence: TGTGCCAGCAGTTCCCCGGGGACAGGGGACGCCTTGCGACAGCCCCAGCATTTT.

The J gene is TRBJ2-5, the V gene TRBV9; 9 bases fit TRBD2. The V gene's germline CDR1 is SGDLS and CDR2 YYNGEE. The CDR3 spans 16 residues. Germline trimming cut 4 bases from V and 5 bases from J; bases unmatched to any gene: 12. The CDR3 region has the DNA TGTGCCAGCAGCCTTCCTGTAGCGGGAGACACGGAGACCCAGTACTTC. It codes for CASSLPVAGDTETQYF.

This rearrangement joins TRBV4-1 to TRBJ1-2; 7 nucleotides align to TRBD1. CDR3 length equals 14 residues. CDR1 is MGHRA, CDR2 YSYEKL, per germline. V was pared by 0 bases and J by 4 bases, with 2 bases of the junction left unmatched. The CDR3 region is CASSQEEGAYGYTF. DNA for the CDR3: TGCGCCAGCAGCCAAGAAGAGGGGGCCTATGGCTACACCTTC.